This passage covers 15 T cell receptor beta chains from one sample sequenced in a study of type 1 regulatory T cells. TCRdb re-analysed the reads in MiXCR, keeping a single row per CDR3 protein. The data contain 80,000 to 100,000 distinct CDR3 sequences, around a third of them singletons. Sequenced material: CD4+ T cells, either the whole sample or a sorted fraction (not recorded which). Receptors were obtained from a human donor in good health.

The rearrangement uses TRBV7-2 and TRBJ2-2; no reliable D call. V lost 1 base and J lost 4, with 13 bases in between. This CDR3 comprises 16 residues. Germline lookup yields CDR1 SGHTA and CDR2 FQGNSA. Here the CDR3 reads CASSLVDPRITGELFF. Here the CDR3 DNA reads TGTGCCAGCAGCTTAGTGGACCCTAGAATCACCGGGGAGCTGTTTTTT.

This chain joins TRBV6-5 and TRBJ2-3; D call uncertain. The CDR3 runs to 14 residues. The V end lost 2 bases, the J end lost 0 bases, and 6 bases lay between the germline ends. The V gene's germline CDR1 is MNHEY and CDR2 SVGAGI. Here the CDR3 reads CASSYAASTDTQYF. The CDR3, as DNA: TGTGCCAGCAGTTACGCAGCTAGCACAGATACGCAGTATTTT.

The chain couples TRBV6-5 to TRBJ2-7; D is possibly TRBD2 (5 bases). V was shortened by 2 bases and J by 0 bases, with 8 bases between the two germline ends. The CDR3 totals 14 residues. Germline V gives CDR1 MNHEY, CDR2 SVGAGI. Here the CDR3 reads CASSYTGDSYEQYF. CDR3 DNA: TGTGCCAGCAGTTACACCGGGGACTCCTACGAGCAGTACTTC.

This clonotype showed up just a few times. The J gene is TRBJ2-5, the V gene TRBV18; TRBD1 is a possible D gene (6 bases). V was shortened by 6 bases and J by 9 bases, with 17 bases between the two germline ends. Looked up from germline, CDR1 is KGHSH and CDR2 is LQKENI. This CDR3 spans 13 amino acids. Here the CDR3 reads CASSDRDTRAQYF. Here the CDR3 DNA reads TGTGCCAGCTCGGACCGGGACACCCGGGCCCAGTACTTC.

The rearrangement uses TRBV29-1 and TRBJ2-3, with a possible D match to TRBD1 (5 bases). CDR1 and CDR2 (germline): SQVTM, ANQGSEA. The CDR3 has 13 amino acids. Trimming pared 3 bases from V and 3 bases from J, leaving 10 bases between. Here the CDR3 DNA reads TGCAGCGTTGAGTATCAGGGAACAGATACGCAGTATTTT. It translates to CSVEYQGTDTQYF.

This clonotype was counted at least ten times. This chain connects TRBV5-8 to TRBJ2-1, with 9 bases identical to TRBD1. The CDR3 contains 15 residues. V was pared by 0 bases and J by 7 bases, with 5 bases of the junction left unmatched. Per the germline V gene, CDR1 is SGHTS and CDR2 is YDEGEE. The CDR3 coding sequence is TGTGCCAGCAGCTTGGGGGGACAGGGATGGAATGAGCAGTTCTTC. This translates into CASSLGGQGWNEQFF.

There are a few counts of this clonotype. The chain combines TRBV12-3 or TRBV12-4 with TRBJ2-7; 10 positions agree with TRBD2. The CDR3 has 15 residues. V shed 6 bases, J shed 1 base, and the junction held 6 bases outside the gene matches. The CDR3 sequence: CASSLPSGRSYEQYF. The CDR3 bases are TGTGCCAGCAGCCTGCCTAGCGGGAGATCCTACGAGCAGTACTTC.

The table lists this clonotype with a few counts. The chain uses TRBV5-1 and TRBJ1-2, with no clear D. The CDR3 covers 13 residues. The germline V and J ends were trimmed by 4 bases and 3 bases, with 10 bases remaining between them. Germline-derived CDR1 and CDR2 are SGHRS and YFSETQ. The CDR3 loop is CASSAARDYGYTF. The DNA of the CDR3 is TGCGCCAGCAGCGCCGCGAGGGACTATGGCTACACCTTC.

The chain couples TRBV27 to TRBJ2-7; 14 bases match TRBD2. Trimming removed 5 bases from V and 3 bases from J; junction bases left unmatched: 3. The germline CDR1 and CDR2 sequences are MNHEY and SMNVEV (reference sequence). The CDR3 length is 15 residues. The CDR3 DNA sequence: TGTGCCAGCAGTCCTGGGACTAGCGGGGGCTACGAGCAGTACTTC. Translation gives CASSPGTSGGYEQYF.

This sequence joins TRBV20-1 and TRBJ2-3; 11 bases are a match to TRBD2. V gave up 0 bases and J gave up 4 bases; unmatched junction bases: 9. Germline V gene sequence: CDR1 DFQATT, CDR2 SNEGSKA (reference sequence). The CDR3 consists of 17 residues. Written as DNA, the CDR3 is TGCAGTGCTAGAGATCGGGTGACTAGCGGGAAACCAGATACGCAGTATTTT. It codes for CSARDRVTSGKPDTQYF.

The rearrangement links TRBV27 to TRBJ1-5; D gene unclear. The germline gives CDR1 MNHEY, CDR2 SMNVEV (reference sequence). The CDR3 loop spans 15 amino acids. V was cut by 2 bases and J by 7 bases, with 15 bases left in between. The CDR3, as DNA: TGTGCCAGCAGTTTAGGTGTTGGTTTTGAGCAGCCCCAGCATTTT. It codes for CASSLGVGFEQPQHF.

Comment on this clonotype: A junction boundary mismatches the germline segment, possibly from a read error. The rearrangement links TRBV7-2 to TRBJ2-7; 8 nucleotides agree with TRBD2. Germline lookup yields CDR1 SGHTA and CDR2 FQGNSA. The CDR3 is 16 amino acids. This chain's CDR3 is CAGSFGPSGSTYEQYF. Written as DNA, the CDR3 is TGTGCCGGCAGCTTTGGACCCAGCGGGAGTACCTACGAGCAGTACTTC.

The rearrangement links TRBV2 to TRBJ2-5; TRBD2 might be the D (6 bases). Trimming took 11 bases from V and 5 from J, leaving 18 bases between them. Germline-derived CDR1 and CDR2 are SNHLY and FYNNEI. The CDR3 runs 13 residues. The CDR3 DNA reads TGTGCCGGAGGGCCTCCTAGGGAGGAGACCCAGTACTTC. It encodes CAGGPPREETQYF.

This clonotype was seen more than once but under ten times. This chain joins TRBV27 and TRBJ2-1; no firm D call. There are 16 residues in the CDR3. V was shortened by 3 bases and J by 5 bases, with 17 bases between the two germline ends. The germline gives CDR1 MNHEY, CDR2 SMNVEV (reference sequence). In DNA form, the CDR3 reads TGTGCCAGCAGTTTCCCCGGCCATTCAAAGGACAATGAGCAGTTCTTC. Translated: CASSFPGHSKDNEQFF.

The chain employs TRBV5-1 and TRBJ2-5; possibly TRBD1 for D (6 bases). The germline V gene encodes CDR1 SGHRS and CDR2 YFSETQ. The germline V and J ends were trimmed by 0 bases and 2 bases, with 11 bases remaining between them. The CDR3 spans 15 residues. The CDR3 loop reads CASSLDTGPQETQYF. The CDR3 nucleotides are TGCGCCAGCAGCTTGGATACAGGGCCACAAGAGACCCAGTACTTC.